This TCR beta chain originates from a study of PD-1 blockade in mismatch repair-deficient tumors. Study-wide results and limits: Tumor-resident clones, often absent from pretreatment blood, expanded after pembrolizumab and then contracted.

PCR or immunohistochemistry showed mismatch repair deficiency in every enrolled patient. The TCR-sequenced patients were a few responders to pembrolizumab. Only in-frame clones appear in the TCRdb table, and some are missing; sequencing was by immunoSEQ multiplex PCR. The sample includes roughly 70,000 clones, 78% of them seen just once. The CDR3 sequence is 12 residues long. V lost 4 bases, J lost 7 bases, and 11 bases lay in between. Germline V gene lookup returns CDR1 SGHNT and CDR2 YYREEE (reference sequence). This clone was detected once. The antigen remains undetermined. Sample: peripheral blood, taken 2 weeks after starting pembrolizumab. The TCR originated in an adult with mismatch repair-deficient cancer. The rearrangement uses TRBV5-4 and TRBJ1-2; D not resolved. CDR3 amino acids: CASSGGFGGYTF. The DNA of the CDR3 is TGTGCCAGCAGCGGAGGTTTCGGTGGCTACACCTTC.